What follows describes a single T cell receptor (beta chain). The antigen is unknown. The data derive from a study of cytomegalovirus exposure and HLA in healthy donors. About the research overall: Earlier work reported 95 million to 130 million unique TCR beta sequences from 180 million or so T cells.

Overall study findings and caveats: Productive status was seen about 90% or about 30% of the time for most TCR beta V segments in an earlier analysis.

This CDR3 is 17 amino acids long. Germline CDR1 MNHNS, CDR2 SASEGT. J lost 1 base, V lost 3 bases, and 12 bases had no gene match. Use of 60 Vbeta and 13 Jbeta primers characterized the PCR. Libraries were prepared by immunoSEQ multiplex PCR; TCRdb keeps only in-frame clonotypes and omits some of them. The sample holds 200,000 to 250,000 clones, approximately 79% seen once. Sequenced sample: PBMCs. The TCR sequence derives from a man younger than 30 in good health and CMV-seronegative. This chain connects TRBV6-1 to TRBJ2-7; 7 positions match TRBD2. CDR3 amino acids: CASSDYYGRTSSYEQYF. Here the CDR3 DNA reads TGTGCCAGCAGTGATTACTACGGGAGGACTAGTTCCTACGAGCAGTACTTC.